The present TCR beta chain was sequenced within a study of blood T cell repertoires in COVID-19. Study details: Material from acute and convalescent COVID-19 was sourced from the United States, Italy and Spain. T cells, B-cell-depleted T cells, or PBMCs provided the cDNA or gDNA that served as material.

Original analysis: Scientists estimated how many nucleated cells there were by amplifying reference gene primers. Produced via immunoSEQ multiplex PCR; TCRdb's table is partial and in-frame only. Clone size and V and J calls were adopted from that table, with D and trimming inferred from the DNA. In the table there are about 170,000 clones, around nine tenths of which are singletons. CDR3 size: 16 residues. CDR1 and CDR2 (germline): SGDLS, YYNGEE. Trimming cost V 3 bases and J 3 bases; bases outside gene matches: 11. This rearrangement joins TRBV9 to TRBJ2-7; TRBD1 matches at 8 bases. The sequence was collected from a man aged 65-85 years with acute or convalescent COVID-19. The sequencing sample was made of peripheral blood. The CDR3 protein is CASSADRGVGVYEQYF. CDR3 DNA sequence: TGTGCCAGCAGCGCCGACAGGGGCGTAGGGGTCTACGAGCAGTACTTC.